This is a list of T cell receptor beta chains from one sample in a study of monozygotic twins with inflammatory bowel disease. Following a re-call of the 5' RACE reads, TCRdb has one entry per CDR3 protein and lacks DNA. The sample totals around 230,000 distinct CDR3 sequences; its top ten clones hold around 1.5%. The sample comprised blood. These TCRs come from a human donor with ulcerative colitis or Crohn's disease, or a healthy co-twin of an affected twin (not recorded which). CDR3s include the opening cysteine and the closing phenylalanine or tryptophan.

j_gene	v_gene	CDR3aa
TRBJ1-1	TRBV12-3/TRBV12-4	CASSLMAGGGTEAFF
TRBJ1-3	TRBV5-5	CASSPYEGTSGNTIYF
TRBJ2-3	TRBV20-1	CSASSGSLTDTQYF
TRBJ1-1	TRBV4-1	CASSQVTGPTEAFF
TRBJ2-2	TRBV5-1	CASSLGTSNTGELFF
TRBJ2-7	TRBV12-3/TRBV12-4	CASTLKGVVSEQYF
TRBJ1-1	TRBV12-3/TRBV12-4	CASSLELPTEAFF
TRBJ1-1	TRBV7-9	CASSSTGTVNTEAFF
TRBJ2-7	TRBV6-5	CASCGQGADEQYF
TRBJ2-3	TRBV7-2	CASILGGGGPTDTQYF
TRBJ1-6	TRBV3-1	CASSPGEGYSPLHF
TRBJ2-3	TRBV10-3	CAISNPGQGSLITSTDTQYF
TRBJ2-3	TRBV7-3	CASSLMVADTQYF
TRBJ1-1	TRBV20-1	CSARRPGTEAFF
TRBJ1-4	TRBV5-1	CASSSPGPGNEKLFF
TRBJ2-3	TRBV5-1	CASSPGNTDTDTQYF
TRBJ1-3	TRBV5-1	CASSKGASGSSSGNTIYF
TRBJ2-7	TRBV6-1	CASTPDGQSSYEQYF
TRBJ1-2	TRBV10-3	CAISTGDDYGYTF
TRBJ2-2	TRBV20-1	CSASGTGELFF
TRBJ2-1	TRBV20-1	CSADRTSGGLNNEQFF
TRBJ2-7	TRBV5-1	CASSLTTEYEQYF
TRBJ2-1	TRBV11-2	CASSYPGTGDNEQFF
TRBJ2-7	TRBV5-1	CASSIRDRGHYEQYF
TRBJ2-7	TRBV5-1	CASSLAQATDEQYF
TRBJ2-1	TRBV7-9	CASSRRDRRNNEQFF
TRBJ2-4	TRBV20-1	CSARPDRAGNIQYF
TRBJ2-3	TRBV5-1	CASSGGRGQDTQYF
TRBJ2-5	TRBV27	CASRLQETQYF
TRBJ2-2	TRBV5-1	CASSPRIQSAGGTGELFF
TRBJ2-7	TRBV5-1	CASSRPDSEQYF
TRBJ1-6	TRBV7-8	CASSLDRASSYNSPLHF
TRBJ2-5	TRBV4-2	CASSQGDRGETQYF
TRBJ1-4	TRBV6-1	CASSGPVGRGREKLFF
TRBJ2-3	TRBV5-4	CAISTNREGGTDTQYF
TRBJ1-5	TRBV7-8	CASSPNMNSNQPQHF
TRBJ2-7	TRBV20-1	CSASSNRNYEQYF
TRBJ2-3	TRBV5-1	CASSSTPTELADTQYF
TRBJ2-7	TRBV7-9	CASSLGGQTAPYEQYF
TRBJ1-4	TRBV4-1	CASSLRPGQGEKLFF
TRBJ1-2	TRBV20-1	CSASRPGQSNYGYTF
TRBJ2-7	TRBV12-3/TRBV12-4	CASRRGWQGSNEQYF
TRBJ2-7	TRBV5-6	CASSALGLANEQYF
TRBJ1-2	TRBV4-2	CASSQDLRDYAYGYTF
TRBJ2-1	TRBV7-6	CASSPVAGGPDNEQFF